Listed below are T cell receptor beta chains from one sample, sequenced in a study of blood T cell repertoires in COVID-19. Data came from immunoSEQ multiplex PCR; TCRdb stores just in-frame clones and leaves some out. Altogether about 64,000 clones are present, about four fifths being singletons, with the ten largest covering 5.3%. Source material: peripheral blood. The receptor set was obtained from a human donor in a cohort sampled during active COVID-19. The CDR3 runs from the conserved cysteine through the conserved F or W. Each record gives: V gene, clone size, J gene, D gene, CDR3 DNA, CDR3 protein. A D gene is named only where the DNA matches it firmly. Only some rows state a clone size, as once, few, many or a class for expanded clones.

V gene: TRBV6-6; clone size: .; J gene: TRBJ1-2; D gene: .; CDR3 DNA: TGTGCCAGCGACGAGAGGGCCTCTAACTATGGCTACACCTTC; CDR3 protein: CASDERASNYGYTF
V gene: TRBV6-5; clone size: .; J gene: TRBJ1-4; D gene: TRBD1; CDR3 DNA: TGTGCCAGCACCTGGACAGGGTCATATGAAAAACTGTTTTTT; CDR3 protein: CASTWTGSYEKLFF
V gene: TRBV19; clone size: .; J gene: TRBJ2-2; D gene: .; CDR3 DNA: TGTGCCAGTAGTCGGACAGATTACACCGGGGAGCTGTTTTTT; CDR3 protein: CASSRTDYTGELFF
V gene: TRBV25-1; clone size: .; J gene: TRBJ2-7; D gene: .; CDR3 DNA: TGTGCCAGCAGTTTTGGGACAAGCTACGAGCAGTACTTC; CDR3 protein: CASSFGTSYEQYF
V gene: TRBV6-6; clone size: .; J gene: TRBJ2-2; D gene: TRBD2; CDR3 DNA: TGTGCCAGCAGCTCCCGGATGGTAGCGGGGGGCCAACCTACGAACACCGGGGAGCTGTTTTTT; CDR3 protein: CASSSRMVAGGQPTNTGELFF
V gene: TRBV3-1/TRBV3-2; clone size: .; J gene: TRBJ1-4; D gene: TRBD1; CDR3 DNA: TGTGCCAGCAGCCTGAGACAGGGCTACGAAAAACTGTTTTTT; CDR3 protein: CASSLRQGYEKLFF
V gene: TRBV7-8; clone size: .; J gene: TRBJ1-6; D gene: TRBD1; CDR3 DNA: TGTGCCAGCAGCCGGGACAGGGCAGATTCACCCCTCCACTTT; CDR3 protein: CASSRDRADSPLHF
V gene: TRBV5-5; clone size: .; J gene: TRBJ2-1; D gene: TRBD2; CDR3 DNA: TGTGCCAGCAGCGACCAGCGTAGCGGGGGAAACAATGAGCAGTTCTTC; CDR3 protein: CASSDQRSGGNNEQFF
V gene: TRBV3-1/TRBV3-2; clone size: few; J gene: TRBJ1-3; D gene: .; CDR3 DNA: TGTGCCAGCACCTCGTGGGCCTCTGGAAACACCATATATTTT; CDR3 protein: CASTSWASGNTIYF
V gene: TRBV6-1; clone size: .; J gene: TRBJ2-2; D gene: TRBD2; CDR3 DNA: TGTGCCAGCAGTGATGGTAGCGGGGGGATCGGGGAGCTGTTTTTT; CDR3 protein: CASSDGSGGIGELFF
V gene: TRBV15; clone size: .; J gene: TRBJ1-4; D gene: .; CDR3 DNA: TGTGCCACCAGCAGAGATTTCCCCGCAGCTAATGAAAAACTGTTTTTT; CDR3 protein: CATSRDFPAANEKLFF
V gene: TRBV7-2; clone size: .; J gene: TRBJ1-3; D gene: .; CDR3 DNA: TGTGCCAGCAGCTTAGTGGTGGGGCGTTCGGGAAACACCATATATTTT; CDR3 protein: CASSLVVGRSGNTIYF
V gene: TRBV28; clone size: .; J gene: TRBJ1-5; D gene: .; CDR3 DNA: TGTGCCAGCAGTTTTGCTGGGGGGGCGGCTCGGCAGCCCCAGCATTTT; CDR3 protein: CASSFAGGAARQPQHF
V gene: TRBV27; clone size: .; J gene: TRBJ2-3; D gene: .; CDR3 DNA: TGTGCCAGCAGTTTGGGTTGGCGGGGAAGCACAGATACGCAGTATTTT; CDR3 protein: CASSLGWRGSTDTQYF
V gene: TRBV7-8; clone size: .; J gene: TRBJ1-1; D gene: TRBD1; CDR3 DNA: TGTGCCAGCAGCTTGACAGGGGTGAACACTGAAGCTTTCTTT; CDR3 protein: CASSLTGVNTEAFF
V gene: TRBV3-1/TRBV3-2; clone size: .; J gene: TRBJ1-2; D gene: .; CDR3 DNA: TGTGCCAGCAGCCCCGGGGGGGGGAGCTACACCTTC; CDR3 protein: CASSPGGGSYTF
V gene: TRBV30; clone size: .; J gene: TRBJ1-2; D gene: .; CDR3 DNA: TGTGCCTGGAGTGTATTCGGCAGGGGAGACTATGGCTACACCTTC; CDR3 protein: CAWSVFGRGDYGYTF
V gene: TRBV25-1; clone size: few; J gene: TRBJ1-1; D gene: .; CDR3 DNA: TGTGCCAGCAGTGAATTAGGACGGGAGAACACTGAAGCTTTCTTT; CDR3 protein: CASSELGRENTEAFF
V gene: TRBV6-1; clone size: .; J gene: TRBJ2-5; D gene: TRBD2; CDR3 DNA: TGTGCCAGCAGTGAGCGGGTAGCGGGGTACCAAGAGACCCAGTACTTC; CDR3 protein: CASSERVAGYQETQYF
V gene: TRBV25-1; clone size: .; J gene: TRBJ1-1; D gene: .; CDR3 DNA: TGTGCCAGCAGTGGACCAGGGAACACTGAAGCTTTCTTT; CDR3 protein: CASSGPGNTEAFF
V gene: TRBV20-1; clone size: .; J gene: TRBJ2-5; D gene: .; CDR3 DNA: TGCAGTGGCCTAGAAGAGACCCAGTACTTC; CDR3 protein: CSGLEETQYF
V gene: TRBV7-9; clone size: .; J gene: TRBJ2-6; D gene: TRBD1; CDR3 DNA: TGTGCCAGCAGCAAAGACAGGGGCGGTTCCTCTGGGGCCAACGTCCTGACTTTC; CDR3 protein: CASSKDRGGSSGANVLTF
V gene: TRBV4-2; clone size: .; J gene: TRBJ2-7; D gene: TRBD2; CDR3 DNA: TGTGCCAGCAGCCTTGGGACTAGCGGGGGGTCCTCCCAGCAGTACTTC; CDR3 protein: CASSLGTSGGSSQQYF
V gene: TRBV28; clone size: few; J gene: TRBJ1-5; D gene: TRBD1; CDR3 DNA: TGTGCCAGCAGTTTTGGAGGGGGCGCTGGGAATCAGCCCCAGCATTTT; CDR3 protein: CASSFGGGAGNQPQHF
V gene: TRBV11-2; clone size: .; J gene: TRBJ2-7; D gene: .; CDR3 DNA: TGTGCCAGCAGCTCGGGACAAAACTACGAGCAGTACTTC; CDR3 protein: CASSSGQNYEQYF
V gene: TRBV5-4; clone size: few; J gene: TRBJ1-4; D gene: TRBD1; CDR3 DNA: TGTGCCAGCAGCTGGACAGGGGATACCTCTAATGAAAAACTGTTTTTT; CDR3 protein: CASSWTGDTSNEKLFF
V gene: TRBV10-3; clone size: .; J gene: TRBJ2-7; D gene: .; CDR3 DNA: TGTGCCATCAGTGAGTTTGTCAAATCCTACGAGCAGTACTTC; CDR3 protein: CAISEFVKSYEQYF
V gene: TRBV7-8; clone size: .; J gene: TRBJ1-6; D gene: .; CDR3 DNA: TGTGCCAGCAGCTTAGAAGAGGGGGGGAGTCGTAATTCACCCCTCCACTTT; CDR3 protein: CASSLEEGGSRNSPLHF
V gene: TRBV6-6; clone size: .; J gene: TRBJ2-1; D gene: .; CDR3 DNA: TGTGCCAGCAGCCGTCCTTACAATGAGCAGTTCTTC; CDR3 protein: CASSRPYNEQFF
V gene: TRBV13; clone size: few; J gene: TRBJ2-3; D gene: .; CDR3 DNA: TGTGCCAGCAGTCAACGGCGGGGTACGCAGTATTTT; CDR3 protein: CASSQRRGTQYF
V gene: TRBV30; clone size: .; J gene: TRBJ2-4; D gene: .; CDR3 DNA: TGTGCCTGGAGTCGGGAGAGATACACAAAAAACATTCAGTACTTC; CDR3 protein: CAWSRERYTKNIQYF
V gene: TRBV6-1; clone size: .; J gene: TRBJ2-7; D gene: .; CDR3 DNA: TGTGCCAGCAGGACTACCGGGCGAGAAACGAACGAGCAGTACTTC; CDR3 protein: CASRTTGRETNEQYF
V gene: TRBV6-2/TRBV6-3; clone size: .; J gene: TRBJ2-7; D gene: .; CDR3 DNA: TGTGCCAGCAGTTACCCGGCAGGGAACTACGAGCAGTACTTC; CDR3 protein: CASSYPAGNYEQYF
V gene: TRBV9; clone size: .; J gene: TRBJ2-3; D gene: .; CDR3 DNA: TGTGCCAGCAGCGGGGCCAGGAGGGGCGCGACAGATACGCAGTATTTT; CDR3 protein: CASSGARRGATDTQYF
V gene: TRBV28; clone size: .; J gene: TRBJ1-4; D gene: .; CDR3 DNA: TGTGCCAGCAGTTTATCTACGCTCGACTATAGACTGTTTTTT; CDR3 protein: CASSLSTLDYRLFF
V gene: TRBV7-2; clone size: .; J gene: TRBJ2-5; D gene: TRBD1; CDR3 DNA: TGTGCCAGCAGCGCGGACAGGGGGGGAGAGACCCAGTACTTC; CDR3 protein: CASSADRGGETQYF
V gene: TRBV23-1; clone size: .; J gene: TRBJ2-1; D gene: .; CDR3 DNA: TGCGCCAGCACCCAAAGCCCGGAAGCGGCATCCTACAATGAGCAGTTCTTC; CDR3 protein: CASTQSPEAASYNEQFF
V gene: TRBV6-5; clone size: few; J gene: TRBJ1-5; D gene: .; CDR3 DNA: TGTGCCAGCACTAATCAGGGGCCGGGTCAGCCCCAGCATTTT; CDR3 protein: CASTNQGPGQPQHF
V gene: TRBV29-1; clone size: few; J gene: TRBJ1-1; D gene: .; CDR3 DNA: TGCAGCGGGTCGGGACACCTGAACACTGAAGCTTTCTTT; CDR3 protein: CSGSGHLNTEAFF
V gene: TRBV7-2; clone size: .; J gene: TRBJ1-1; D gene: .; CDR3 DNA: TGTGCCAGCAGCTTAGGTGGAGTACCGAACACTGAAGCTTTCTTT; CDR3 protein: CASSLGGVPNTEAFF
V gene: TRBV5-4; clone size: .; J gene: TRBJ1-6; D gene: TRBD1; CDR3 DNA: TGTGCCAGCAGCGGCTCACAGGGGGTAAATTCACCCCTCCACTTT; CDR3 protein: CASSGSQGVNSPLHF
V gene: TRBV29-1; clone size: .; J gene: TRBJ2-1; D gene: .; CDR3 DNA: TGCAGCGCCGCGAGGGCGGGCAATGAGCAGTTCTTC; CDR3 protein: CSAARAGNEQFF
V gene: TRBV7-2; clone size: .; J gene: TRBJ1-5; D gene: .; CDR3 DNA: TGTGCCAGCAGTTTTTCTCAGGCCGGCAGCAATCAGCCCCAGCATTTT; CDR3 protein: CASSFSQAGSNQPQHF
V gene: TRBV25-1; clone size: .; J gene: TRBJ2-7; D gene: .; CDR3 DNA: TGTGCCAGCAGCCAAAACTCCCGGACAGTCGATTACGAGCAGTACTTC; CDR3 protein: CASSQNSRTVDYEQYF
V gene: TRBV5-1; clone size: .; J gene: TRBJ1-5; D gene: TRBD1; CDR3 DNA: TGCGCCAGCAGCCCGACAGGGGGCAATCAGCCCCAGCATTTT; CDR3 protein: CASSPTGGNQPQHF
V gene: TRBV29-1; clone size: .; J gene: TRBJ1-1; D gene: .; CDR3 DNA: TGCAGCGTCGATGCACAGGGTCCCACTGAAGCTTTCTTT; CDR3 protein: CSVDAQGPTEAFF
V gene: TRBV6-6; clone size: .; J gene: TRBJ1-1; D gene: .; CDR3 DNA: TGTGCCAGCAGTTTCCAGGGGAACACTGAAGCTTTCTTT; CDR3 protein: CASSFQGNTEAFF
V gene: TRBV12-5; clone size: .; J gene: TRBJ2-7; D gene: TRBD1; CDR3 DNA: TGTGCTAGTGGCCCGGGACAGGGGGCTTACGAGCAGTACTTC; CDR3 protein: CASGPGQGAYEQYF
V gene: TRBV5-1; clone size: .; J gene: TRBJ2-1; D gene: TRBD2; CDR3 DNA: TGCGCCAGCAGCTTAACTAGCGGGGGGTCAATTGAGCAGTTCTTC; CDR3 protein: CASSLTSGGSIEQFF
V gene: TRBV7-9; clone size: .; J gene: TRBJ1-2; D gene: .; CDR3 DNA: TGTGCCAGCAGCCCTACCGGCGACAGCTATGGCTACACCTTC; CDR3 protein: CASSPTGDSYGYTF
V gene: TRBV9; clone size: once; J gene: TRBJ2-3; D gene: TRBD2; CDR3 DNA: TGTGCCAGCAGCGTTAGCGGGGGGGGAGATACGCAGTATTTT; CDR3 protein: CASSVSGGGDTQYF
V gene: TRBV18; clone size: .; J gene: TRBJ1-5; D gene: TRBD1; CDR3 DNA: TGTGCCAGCTCAGCGACAGGGAATCAGCCCCAGCATTTT; CDR3 protein: CASSATGNQPQHF